This paragraph reports one T cell receptor (beta chain). What it binds is unknown. The same CDR3 is also encoded by other DNA sequences in this sample. The data stem from a study of shared clonotypes between healthy human individuals. Study-level findings and limits: Relative to clonotypes present in all four donors, those not shared had lower generation probabilities.

Germline V gene lookup returns CDR1 SGHTA and CDR2 FQGNSA. CDR3 length equals 14 residues. With 1 base removed from V and 4 bases from J, the gap between germline ends came to 8 bases. Method: immunoSEQ multiplex PCR; TCRdb's copy keeps in-frame clones and lacks some. This table holds approximately 2,300,000 clones, 85% to 95% found once. The sequenced material came from naive CD4+ T cells from PBMCs. The subset is: CD45RA+ positively selected. The chain carries TRBV7-2 and TRBJ1-5; D gene ambiguous. This sequence was found in a man in his late teens or twenties in good health. Some clones in this sample may be carry-over from other donors' samples. The CDR3, as DNA: TGTGCCAGCAGCTTAGAGACGGGAAATCAGCCCCAGCATTTT. Its protein is CASSLETGNQPQHF.